This TCR beta chain was captured in a study of cytomegalovirus exposure and HLA in healthy donors (TCRdb year 2017). For context, the study as a whole: According to an earlier analysis of several hundred of the donors, roughly 180 million T cells yielded 120 million or so unique TCR beta sequences and about 300 Gb of sequence data. A separate validation cohort of 100 to 150 different subjects was used in addition to the roughly 670-subject first cohort. Among roughly 400 genotyped donors of the cohort, an average of about 240,000 unique TCR beta nucleotide sequences were sequenced per donor, roughly 20% of them non-productive. The study combined high-throughput TCR immunosequencing, statistical association of individual TCRs with disease status, and machine learning to predict cytomegalovirus infection status. Rather than using new phenotypic data, the later analysis identified candidate immune exposures from TCR beta sequences and from how often those sequences occurred across donors. Genome-wide SNP genotypes for about 60% of the roughly 670 donors were used in a later genetic analysis, which treated that subset as a discovery cohort. To study patterns of TCR occurrence, a later analysis re-analyzed previously published TCR beta repertoires from 666 donors and added high-resolution HLA genotyping. The study aimed to test whether signatures of past pathogen exposure could be identified by cataloging public T cell receptors. An early release that covered more than 550 HLA-typed donors contained approximately 300 gigabases of sequencing data and some 87 million unique TCR sequences. Five DR-DQ haplotypes were handled as single units for association and clustering, since linkage in the cohort was strong. In an earlier analysis of roughly 580 of the donors, high-throughput TCR beta sequencing was used to judge whether each TCR beta V gene segment behaved as functional or pseudogenic. All discovery cohort repertoires had been generated using a single sequencing platform. Donor age, sex, ethnicity and CMV serostatus were collected together with the repertoire data. Of the roughly 400 genotyped donors, around 81% fell in the genetic ancestry cluster associated with self-reported Caucasian donors. HLA typing covered class I and class II loci at four-digit resolution. The T cell repertoires of 670 or so subjects were profiled by immunosequencing and related to cytomegalovirus serostatus. The number of donors typed differed by locus, with about 629-630 for A, B, C, DRB1 and DQB1, roughly 550 for DQA1, 600 to 610 for DPA1, and some 440 for DPB1.

Study-wide findings and limitations: According to a later genetic analysis, donors in an Asian-associated ancestry cluster had fewer N-insertions in productive TCRs than the approximately 700-donor mean. Some IMGT-functional V segments, including TRBV6-2 and TRBV6-3, could not be told apart with the 87-base-pair reads, so those segments were excluded. A further reported finding was that TCR beta sequences accurately predicted the HLA-A and HLA-B alleles for most subjects in the first cohort. Linkage disequilibrium might explain the correlated functional status among segregating V segments, but an unknown experimental factor could not be ruled out. According to a later analysis, parvovirus B19, influenza, CMV and Epstein-Barr virus appeared linked to several top co-occurrence clusters. In this cohort, only TCR beta chains were sequenced, and detectable features were limited by the absence of alpha or paired-chain data. A total of around 150 TCR beta chains were listed by the study as associated with cytomegalovirus. Because some donors lacked HLA typing at each locus, the association tests relied only on the typed subset. A group of highly shared sequence variants was considered likely to be a technical artifact of the sequencing pipeline. At a false discovery rate of 0.05, a later analysis linked about 16,000 TCR beta sequences to specific HLA alleles. Sequencing depth was assumed to be roughly uniform across donors in the presence/absence analyses, though that assumption may not hold. According to the authors, the approach could potentially be generalized to other disease states and immunological phenotypes. A few of the identified cytomegalovirus-associated TCR beta chains were confirmed in vitro to be specific for cytomegalovirus antigens. Across donors, most TCR sequences were observed very rarely, whereas some public TCRs were present in many individuals. In an earlier analysis of approximately 600 of the donors, most TCR beta V segments were observed in productive rearrangements about 87% or about 30% of the time, broadly matching IMGT annotations. CMV serostatus was the only immune exposure information available for the cohort. Assigning TCR associations to individual alleles was difficult when HLA alleles, especially DR and DQ, strongly co-occurred. Compared with equally common non-associated chains, HLA-associated TCR beta chains in a later analysis were more clonally expanded and had lower generation probabilities. In a later genetic analysis, a missense DCLRE1C variant was associated with V-gene and J-gene trimming of TCR beta chains, and the association was replicated in an independent cohort. In a later analysis, the rate of TCR association differed among HLA loci, with DRB1 alleles having the most associated TCRs and HLA-C alleles having the fewest. Because counts were too low, fewer than 20 rarely observed V segments, including chromosome 9 orphons, were excluded from the earlier analysis of around 640 of the donors. Cytomegalovirus status was reported to be diagnosed by the classifier with high specificity and sensitivity in both the original and validation cohorts. Most CMV-associated TCR beta chains appeared to be HLA-restricted in a later analysis, and the HLA associations seemed to be driven largely by CMV exposure.

Libraries were prepared through the immunoSEQ multiplex PCR assay. The multiplex PCR relied on a mix of 60 forward primers for TCR Vbeta segments and 13 reverse primers for TCR Jbeta segments. Amplification of the CDR3 region of rearranged TCR beta genes was performed with a multiplex PCR assay on genomic DNA. The amplified TCR beta libraries were sequenced on the Illumina HiSeq System as 87-base-pair reads. Per the authors' processing: In a later analysis, tens of millions of unique TCR beta chains were counted across the roughly 670 repertoires, and approximately 11 million of these chains were shared by at least two donors. Raw reads were error-corrected and collapsed into unique sequences with a nearest-neighbor algorithm that merged closely related sequences to remove PCR and sequencing errors. CDR3 sequences were aligned to IMGT reference sequences to assign V, D and J gene segments. Each retained sequence needed at least a six-nucleotide match to both a V gene segment and a J gene segment. Rearrangements were classified as productive when the CDR3 lacked stop codons and remained in frame with V and J, and all other rearrangements were classified as non-productive. Following IMGT convention, CDR3 was defined as the stretch from the second conserved V-encoded cysteine to the conserved J-encoded phenylalanine. The earlier analysis of about 610 of the donors excluded any sequence lacking an unambiguous match to a single V gene segment. An earlier analysis of several hundred of the donors called V segments functional above 56.7% productive rearrangements and segregating when the between-donor standard deviation exceeded 5%. A statistical classification framework was developed to diagnose cytomegalovirus status using the catalog of TCR beta chain sequences. In a later analysis, TCR nucleotide sequences were compared against IMGT/GENE-DB human TR gene sequences so that V and J genes could be assigned. In a later analysis, CDR3 sequences and most-parsimonious VDJ recombination scenarios were assigned using the TCRdist pipeline. In a later analysis, each TCR beta chain was defined by its CDR3 amino acid sequence together with its V-gene family, and reads without a unique V-gene family were excluded. In a later analysis, 500 to 650 highly shared, low-generation-probability nucleotide sequences were removed to address suspected cross-contamination and a sequencing artifact. In a later analysis, a clonal expansion index for each public chain was calculated from normalized within-repertoire ranks of inferred template counts. A later analysis computed generation probabilities with a VDJ recombination model fitted to out-of-frame rearrangements, and checked the results against IGoR. In a later analysis, hypergeometric tests were used to score TCR-TCR, TCR-HLA and TCR-CMV co-occurrence, with a repertoire-size bias correction applied to TCR pairs. A later analysis estimated false discovery rates by permuting HLA or CMV assignments 20 times. In a later analysis, co-occurring TCRs were grouped using DBSCAN, and TCRdist sequence similarity was added for clustering within HLA-allele-positive subsets. Repertoires with fewer than 30,000 or more than 120,000 public chains, plus five repertoires with anomalous nucleotide sharing, were excluded from co-occurrence clustering. This is the immuneACCESS table as TCRdb keeps it, with only in-frame sequences that have V and J called. A part of the clones is gone; compared with another copy, unresolved V genes explain less than half, and the rest is unexplained. V and J calls and clone size are as listed in that table; D and trimming were resolved from the DNA. Counted in this sample were 150,000 to 200,000 clones; roughly 80% of them appeared once. The ten largest clonotypes hold around 6% of the sample.

The germline V gene encodes CDR1 SGDLS and CDR2 YYNGEE. The germline ends are 12 bases apart after V is trimmed by 0 bases and J by 3 bases. The CDR3 holds 15 amino acids from the cysteine to the phenylalanine. Here the CDR3 DNA is all that survives: 45 bases in frame from base 1. In total, fewer than 750 healthy bone marrow donors made up the cohort. At the time of sampling, every cohort member was nominally healthy, though immune exposures that went unrecorded were likely present. The donor tested CMV seropositive, placing the donor among the 250 to 350 seropositive members of the cohort. Every donor gave a peripheral blood sample, and the peripheral blood mononuclear cells from that sample were used for TCR beta sequencing. The Qiagen DNeasy Blood Extraction Kit was used to extract genomic DNA from the blood cell samples. Regarding this clone: What this receptor recognizes is not known. Base-call qualities are not available, and no considerably larger clone is one nucleotide away.

Recombination connected TRBV9 to TRBJ1-1; the D region possibly corresponds to TRBD1 (6 bases align). Sequencing was performed on PBMCs. The source is a woman aged 25 to 39 in good health and CMV-seropositive. The DNA is as follows: TGTGCCAGCAGCGTAGTCAGGGGCTCCCACACTGAAGCTTTCTTT. This is translated as CASSVVRGSHTEAFF.